These 8 T cell receptor beta chains were sequenced from one sample in a study of preoperative IRX-2 immunotherapy in early breast cancer. Sequencing used immunoSEQ multiplex PCR; TCRdb keeps in-frame clones, though not all of them. The sample has fewer than 25,000 clones; 85% to 90% are singletons. Regarding treatment: preoperative locoregional IRX-2 cytokine immunotherapy. The sample in question was tumor tissue, obtained after IRX-2 immunotherapy. All receptors derive from a human donor with breast cancer.

The chain combines TRBV2 with TRBJ1-1; D gene unclear. V lost 6 bases and J lost 1, with 9 bases in between. CDR3 size: 13 residues. Germline lookup yields CDR1 SNHLY and CDR2 FYNNEI. In DNA form, the CDR3 reads TGTGCCAGCAGGGGATTAGAGAACACTGAAGCTTTCTTT. Its translation is CASRGLENTEAFF.

The V gene is TRBV19, the J gene TRBJ1-5; no clear D. The germline V gene has CDR1 LNHDA and CDR2 SQIVND (reference sequence). The V end lost 3 bases, the J end lost 2 bases, and 11 bases lay between the germline ends. The CDR3 covers 15 residues. Written as DNA, the CDR3 is TGTGCCAGTAGTATTGATTGGTACGGCAATCAGCCCCAGCATTTT. Its protein product is CASSIDWYGNQPQHF.

The J gene is TRBJ2-3, the V gene TRBV11-2; the D gene could be TRBD1 or TRBD2 (6 bases each). CDR1 and CDR2 (germline): SGHAT, FQNNGV. V was trimmed by 2 bases and J by 4 bases, leaving 16 bases between them. The CDR3 runs 16 residues. The CDR3 DNA reads TGTGCCAGCAGCTTACGGGGGCCCGGGAACGCAGATACGCAGTATTTT. Protein sequence: CASSLRGPGNADTQYF.

This rearrangement joins TRBV5-1 to TRBJ2-3; 14 nucleotides agree with TRBD2. Germline V gene lookup returns CDR1 SGHRS and CDR2 YFSETQ. CDR3 length: 18 residues. V trimming: 4 bases; J trimming: 0 bases; junction bases outside the gene matches: 7. The CDR3 DNA reads TGCGCCAGCAGCCGAGGACTAGCGGGGGGAGCAAGCACAGATACGCAGTATTTT. It specifies CASSRGLAGGASTDTQYF.

This sequence joins TRBV18 and TRBJ2-7, with D perhaps matching TRBD1 (6 bases). Germline CDR1 and CDR2: KGHSH and LQKENI. The CDR3 runs to 13 residues. Trimming removed 3 bases from V and 4 bases from J, with 10 bases in between. Written as DNA, the CDR3 is TGTGCCAGCTCACCGGACAGAGCTTACGAGCAGTACGTC. Amino acids: CASSPDRAYEQYV.

This chain uses TRBV2 with TRBJ2-5; 8 bases agree with TRBD2. The trim removed 11 bases at V and 0 bases at J, leaving 5 bases unmatched. Germline assignment: CDR1 SNHLY and CDR2 FYNNEI. The CDR3 runs 13 residues. CDR3 sequence (DNA): TGTGCCGGTAGCGGGGCCTACCAAGAGACCCAGTACTTC. Amino acids: CAGSGAYQETQYF.

The chain employs TRBV23-1 and TRBJ2-2; a possible D gene is TRBD1 (12 bases). TRBV23-1 is marked as an open reading frame, function uncertain. V was cut by 0 bases and J by 1 base, with 30 bases left in between. The CDR3 covers 23 residues. This CDR3 is CASSQSGRDRGLTSGENTGELFF. CDR3 coding DNA: TGCGCCAGCAGTCAATCGGGACGGGACAGGGGGCTGACTAGCGGGGAGAACACCGGGGAGCTGTTTTTT.

J is TRBJ2-2 and V is TRBV5-6, with D uncertain. The CDR3 has 15 residues. V was clipped by 2 bases and J by 4 bases, with 12 bases between them. The germline V gene encodes CDR1 SGHDT and CDR2 YYEEEE. Here the CDR3 reads CASSFTGLSTGELFF. DNA of the CDR3: TGTGCCAGCAGCTTCACTGGGTTGAGCACCGGGGAGCTGTTTTTT.